This section outlines one TCR beta chain sequence together with its context. This clone was detected a few times. No antigen is known for it. Base qualities are not recorded, but no much larger clone differs from it by a single base. Reading the germline V gene (reference sequence) gives CDR1 LNHDA and CDR2 SQIVND. Ends trimmed: V by 1 base, J by 5 bases; bases unmatched to a gene: 0. The CDR3 holds 15 amino acids from the cysteine to the phenylalanine. Only CDR3 DNA remains: 45 bases, in frame from the first base. The sample comes from a study of cytomegalovirus exposure and HLA in healthy donors (dated by TCRdb to the late 2010s). Regarding the research as a whole: In an earlier analysis of some 550 of the donors, roughly 300 Gb of sequence data and approximately 120 million unique TCR beta sequences from 150 million to 200 million T cells were reported. Both class I and class II loci were covered by HLA typing, at four-digit resolution. Roughly 300 gigabases of sequencing data and tens of millions of unique TCR sequences made up an early release that covered 500 to 700 HLA-typed donors. Every repertoire in the discovery cohort had been generated on one and the same sequencing platform. Using immunosequencing, the study profiled T cell repertoires from fewer than 700 subjects and related those repertoires to cytomegalovirus serostatus. The genetic ancestry cluster associated with self-reported Caucasian donors included approximately 85% of the 300 to 400 genotyped donors. To study patterns of TCR occurrence, a later analysis re-analyzed previously published TCR beta repertoires from 550 to 800 donors and added high-resolution HLA genotyping. Rather than using new phenotypic data, the later analysis identified candidate immune exposures from TCR beta sequences and from how often those sequences occurred across donors. Donor age, sex, ethnicity and CMV serostatus were collected together with the repertoire data. In an earlier analysis of about 590 of the donors, high-throughput TCR beta sequencing was used to judge whether each TCR beta V gene segment behaved as functional or pseudogenic. The study aimed to test whether signatures of past pathogen exposure could be identified by cataloging public T cell receptors. A later genetic analysis used genome-wide SNP genotypes for about 60% of the roughly 700 donors, treating that subset as a discovery cohort. Among approximately 370 genotyped donors of the cohort, an average of around 250,000 unique TCR beta nucleotide sequences was sequenced per donor, of which 15% to 20% were non-productive. The number of donors typed differed by locus, with roughly 629-640 for A, B, C, DRB1 and DQB1, roughly 520 for DQA1, some 570 for DPA1, and around 450 for DPB1. Because of strong linkage in the cohort, four to six DR-DQ haplotypes were treated as single units for association and clustering. High-throughput TCR immunosequencing, statistical association of individual TCRs with disease status, and machine learning were combined to predict cytomegalovirus infection status. Along with the roughly 610-subject first cohort, a separate validation cohort of 120 different subjects was used. Here is what the overall study found, with its caveats: The authors suggested that the approach could potentially be extended to other disease states and immunological phenotypes. Most TCR sequences were observed very rarely across donors, whereas some public TCRs were present in many individuals. Strong co-occurrence of HLA alleles, especially DR and DQ, made assigning TCR associations to individual alleles difficult. Linkage disequilibrium might explain the correlated functional status among segregating V segments, but an unknown experimental factor could not be ruled out. V-gene and J-gene trimming of TCR beta chains was associated with a missense DCLRE1C variant in a later genetic analysis, and the association was replicated in an independent cohort. CMV serostatus was the only immune exposure information available for the cohort. A later analysis found that most CMV-associated TCR beta chains appeared HLA-restricted, with HLA associations seemingly driven largely by CMV exposure. A cluster of highly shared sequence variants was judged likely to represent a technical artifact of the sequencing pipeline. Only TCR beta chains were sequenced in this cohort, and the absence of alpha or paired-chain data limited detectable features. A few of the identified cytomegalovirus-associated TCR beta chains were confirmed in vitro to be specific for cytomegalovirus antigens. A later genetic analysis reported fewer N-insertions in productive TCRs among donors in an Asian-associated ancestry cluster than the approximately 670-donor mean. Roughly uniform sequencing depth across donors was assumed in presence/absence analyses, although this assumption may not hold. The classifier was reported to diagnose cytomegalovirus status with high specificity and sensitivity in both the original and validation cohorts. Some IMGT-functional V segments, including TRBV6-2 and TRBV6-3, could not be told apart with the 87-base-pair reads, so those segments were excluded. In a later analysis, HLA-associated TCR beta chains were found to be more clonally expanded and to have lower generation probabilities than equally common non-associated chains. According to a later analysis, parvovirus B19, influenza, CMV and Epstein-Barr virus appeared linked to several top co-occurrence clusters. At a false discovery rate of 0.05, a later analysis linked around 17,000 TCR beta sequences to specific HLA alleles. A further reported finding was that TCR beta sequences accurately predicted the HLA-A and HLA-B alleles for most subjects in the first cohort. HLA typing was unavailable for some donors at each locus, so association tests used only the typed subset. The earlier analysis of some 560 of the donors excluded some 15 rarely observed V segments, including chromosome 9 orphons, because counts were too low. A later analysis found that TCR association rates varied across HLA loci, with DRB1 alleles showing the most associated TCRs and HLA-C alleles the fewest. Broadly in line with IMGT annotations, most TCR beta V segments showed up in productive rearrangements about 87% or about 30% of the time in an earlier analysis of several hundred of the donors. A total of some 180 TCR beta chains were listed by the study as associated with cytomegalovirus.

The library came from the immunoSEQ multiplex PCR assay. For the multiplex PCR, a mixture combining 60 forward primers for TCR Vbeta segments and 13 reverse primers for TCR Jbeta segments was used. A multiplex PCR assay on genomic DNA amplified the CDR3 region of rearranged TCR beta genes. The amplified TCR beta libraries were sequenced on the Illumina HiSeq System as 87-base-pair reads. The original methods were these. A later analysis counted some 74 million unique TCR beta chains across the 500 to 850 repertoires, and 9.5 million to 11 million of these chains were shared by at least two donors. Raw reads were error-corrected and collapsed into unique sequences with a nearest-neighbor algorithm that merged closely related sequences to remove PCR and sequencing errors. To assign V, D and J gene segments, CDR3 sequences were aligned to IMGT reference sequences. For a sequence to be retained, at least a six-nucleotide match to both a V gene segment and a J gene segment was required. Rearrangements were called productive when the CDR3 lacked stop codons and stayed in frame with V and J; all others were non-productive. Following IMGT convention, CDR3 was defined as the stretch from the second conserved V-encoded cysteine to the conserved J-encoded phenylalanine. The earlier analysis of a few hundred of the donors excluded sequences that lacked an unambiguous match to a single V gene segment. In an earlier analysis of some 590 of the donors, a V segment was called functional when productive rearrangements were above 56.7%, and segregating when the standard deviation between donors exceeded 5%. A statistical classification framework was built for diagnosing cytomegalovirus status from the catalog of TCR beta chain sequences. A later analysis assigned V and J genes by comparing TCR nucleotide sequences with IMGT/GENE-DB human TR gene sequences. The TCRdist pipeline was used in a later analysis to assign CDR3 sequences and most-parsimonious VDJ recombination scenarios. In a later analysis, each TCR beta chain was defined by its CDR3 amino acid sequence together with its V-gene family, and reads lacking a unique V-gene family were excluded. As a way to deal with suspected cross-contamination and a sequencing artifact, a later analysis dropped approximately 570 nucleotide sequences that were highly shared and had low generation probability. A later analysis calculated a clonal expansion index for each public chain from normalized within-repertoire ranks of inferred template counts. In a later analysis, generation probabilities were computed with a VDJ recombination model fitted to out-of-frame rearrangements, and the resulting probabilities were checked against IGoR. A later analysis scored TCR-TCR, TCR-HLA and TCR-CMV co-occurrence with hypergeometric tests, applying a repertoire-size bias correction to TCR pairs. To estimate false discovery rates, a later analysis permuted the HLA or CMV assignments 20 times. In a later analysis, co-occurring TCRs were grouped using DBSCAN, and TCRdist sequence similarity was added for clustering within HLA-allele-positive subsets. Repertoires with fewer than 30,000 or more than 120,000 public chains were left out of co-occurrence clustering, as were four to six repertoires with anomalous nucleotide sharing. What TCRdb holds here is the immuneACCESS table cut down to in-frame rearrangements. Part of the clones is not present; checked against another copy, under half of the missing clones reflect an unresolved V gene, and the others are unexplained. Clone size and the V and J calls come from that table; the DNA yielded D and trimming. The sample table lists about 71,000 clones, roughly 70% of them with a count of one. The top ten hold more than 8% of the sample.

The cohort consisted of fewer than 700 healthy bone marrow donors. At the time of sampling, all cohort members were nominally healthy, though unrecorded immune exposures were likely present. The donor tested CMV seropositive, placing the donor among the 290 or so seropositive members of the cohort. A peripheral blood sample was provided by each donor, and peripheral blood mononuclear cells were used for TCR beta sequencing. Genomic DNA extraction from the blood cell samples was performed with the Qiagen DNeasy Blood Extraction Kit. The sample consisted of PBMCs. The source of this sequence is a woman aged 45-60 years in good health and CMV-seropositive. Here the chain combines TRBV19 and TRBJ1-5; 12 middle bases align to TRBD1. In nucleotides, the sequence is TGTGCCAGTAGTATAGGGGACAGGGGGCATCAGCCCCAGCATTTT. Its translation reads: CASSIGDRGHQPQHF. The CDR3, completed at both ends by the reference TRBV19 and TRBJ1-5 genes, gives the full variable domain DGGITQSPKYLFRKEGQNVTLSCEQNLNHDAMYWYRQDPGQGLRLIYYSQIVNDFQKGDIAEGYSVSREKKESFPLTVTSAQKNPTAFYLCASSIGDRGHQPQHFGDGTRLSIL.